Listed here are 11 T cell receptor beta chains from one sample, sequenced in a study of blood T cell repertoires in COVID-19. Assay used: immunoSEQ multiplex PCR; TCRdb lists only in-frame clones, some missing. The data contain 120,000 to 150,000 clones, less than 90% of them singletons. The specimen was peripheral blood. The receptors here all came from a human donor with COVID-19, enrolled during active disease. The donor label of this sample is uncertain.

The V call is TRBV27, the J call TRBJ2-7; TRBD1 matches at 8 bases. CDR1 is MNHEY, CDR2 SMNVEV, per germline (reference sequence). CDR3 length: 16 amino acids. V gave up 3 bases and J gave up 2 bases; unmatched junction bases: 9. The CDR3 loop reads CASSLRSGTGAYEQYF. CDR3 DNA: TGTGCCAGCAGTTTGCGGTCCGGGACAGGCGCCTACGAGCAGTACTTC.

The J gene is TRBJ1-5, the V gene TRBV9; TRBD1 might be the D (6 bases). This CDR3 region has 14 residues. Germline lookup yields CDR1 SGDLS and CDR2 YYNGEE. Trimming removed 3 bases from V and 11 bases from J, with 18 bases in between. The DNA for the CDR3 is TGTGCCAGCAGCGAGAGAAGTTTAGGGGGGGCCCAGCATTTT. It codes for CASSERSLGGAQHF.

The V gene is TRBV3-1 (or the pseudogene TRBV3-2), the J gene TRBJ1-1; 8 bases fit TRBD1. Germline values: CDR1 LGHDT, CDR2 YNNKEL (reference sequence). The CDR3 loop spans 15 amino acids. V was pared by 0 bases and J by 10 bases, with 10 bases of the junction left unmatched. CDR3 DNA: TGTGCCAGCAGCCAAGATGAAATTTCAGGGACAGGAGCTTTCTTT. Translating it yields CASSQDEISGTGAFF.

DNA for the CDR3: TGCGCCAGCAGCTTGTCCTCCCAGGACTATGGCTACACCTTC. It codes for CASSLSSQDYGYTF. The gene calls are TRBV5-1 and TRBJ1-2; D gene ambiguous. Between the trimmed V and J ends, which lost 1 base and 3 bases, there was a span of 10 bases. CDR3 length: 14 residues. Per the germline V gene, CDR1 is SGHRS and CDR2 is YFSETQ. Together with reference TRBV5-1 and TRBJ1-2, the CDR3 gives the full variable domain: KAGVTQTPRYLIKTRGQQVTLSCSPISGHRSVSWYQQTPGQGLQFLFEYFSETQRNKGNFPGRFSGRQFSNSRSEMNVSTLELGDSALYLCASSLSSQDYGYTFGSGTRLTVV.

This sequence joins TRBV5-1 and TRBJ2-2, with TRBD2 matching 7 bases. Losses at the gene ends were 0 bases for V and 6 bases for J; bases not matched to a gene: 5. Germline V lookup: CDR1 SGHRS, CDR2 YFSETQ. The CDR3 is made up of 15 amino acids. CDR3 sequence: CASSLGTGGSGELFF. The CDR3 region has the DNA TGCGCCAGCAGCTTGGGCACCGGGGGGTCCGGGGAGCTGTTTTTT.

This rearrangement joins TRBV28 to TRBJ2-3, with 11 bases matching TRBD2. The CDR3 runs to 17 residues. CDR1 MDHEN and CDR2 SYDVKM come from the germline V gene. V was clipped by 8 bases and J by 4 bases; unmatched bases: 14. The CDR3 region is CASSLQVTSGSADTQYF. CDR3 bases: TGTGCCAGCTCCCTTCAAGTTACTAGCGGGAGTGCAGATACGCAGTATTTT.

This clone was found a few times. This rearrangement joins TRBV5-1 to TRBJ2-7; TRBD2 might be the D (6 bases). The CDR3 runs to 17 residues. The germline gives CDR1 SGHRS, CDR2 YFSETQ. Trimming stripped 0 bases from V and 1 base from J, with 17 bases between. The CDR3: CASSLDGGSSGSYEQYF. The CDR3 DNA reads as TGCGCCAGCAGCTTGGATGGAGGGTCTAGTGGTTCCTACGAGCAGTACTTC.

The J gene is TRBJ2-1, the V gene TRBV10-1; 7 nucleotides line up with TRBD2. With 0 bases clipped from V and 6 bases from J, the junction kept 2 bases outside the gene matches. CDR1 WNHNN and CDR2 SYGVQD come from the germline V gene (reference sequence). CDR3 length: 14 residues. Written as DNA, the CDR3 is TGCGCCAGCAGTGAGTCGGCTAGCGGCAATGAGCAGTTCTTC. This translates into CASSESASGNEQFF.

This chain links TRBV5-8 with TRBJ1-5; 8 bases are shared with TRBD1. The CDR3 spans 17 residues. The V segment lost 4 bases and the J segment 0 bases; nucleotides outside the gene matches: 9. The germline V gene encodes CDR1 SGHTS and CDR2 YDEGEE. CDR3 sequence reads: CASSSRDRSDSNQPQHF. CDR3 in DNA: TGTGCCAGCAGCAGCCGGGACAGGTCTGATAGCAATCAGCCCCAGCATTTT.

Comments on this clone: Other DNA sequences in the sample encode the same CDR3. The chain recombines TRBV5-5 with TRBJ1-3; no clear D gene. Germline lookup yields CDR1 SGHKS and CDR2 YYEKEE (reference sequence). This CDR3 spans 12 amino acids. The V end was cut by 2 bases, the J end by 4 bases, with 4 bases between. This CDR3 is CASSLEGNTIYF. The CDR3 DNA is TGTGCCAGCAGCTTAGAGGGAAACACCATATATTTT.

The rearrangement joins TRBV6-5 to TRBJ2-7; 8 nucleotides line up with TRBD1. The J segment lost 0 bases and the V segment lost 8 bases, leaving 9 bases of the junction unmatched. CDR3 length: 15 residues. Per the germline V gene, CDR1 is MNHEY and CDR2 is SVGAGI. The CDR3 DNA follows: TGTGCCAGCTGCTGGACCGGGACAGGCTCCTACGAGCAGTACTTC. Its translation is CASCWTGTGSYEQYF.